This T cell receptor beta chain was profiled in a study of T cells in Graves' hyperthyroidism and ophthalmopathy. Amplified TCR beta CDR3 regions derived from RNA transcripts. The HTBI primer set was used in a first-round RT-PCR of the TCR CDR3. TCRdb used MiXCR to reprocess the multiplex PCR reads, holding one entry per CDR3 protein. The sample shows around 540,000 distinct CDR3 sequences, approximately 44% of them seen only once. CDR1 is MNHNS and CDR2 is SASEGT in the germline V gene. V lost 7 bases and J 4 bases, leaving 14 bases between the germline ends. The CDR3 loop spans 14 amino acids. The chain joins TRBV6-1 to TRBJ1-3, with D possibly matching TRBD1 (5 bases). The sample consisted of peripheral blood or thyroid tissue (not recorded which). This clonotype was obtained from a woman in her late teens or twenties with Graves' hyperthyroidism. CDR3 sequence: CASTKPGQGNTIYF. The CDR3 DNA reads TGTGCCAGCACCAAACCCGGACAAGGAAACACCATATATTTT.